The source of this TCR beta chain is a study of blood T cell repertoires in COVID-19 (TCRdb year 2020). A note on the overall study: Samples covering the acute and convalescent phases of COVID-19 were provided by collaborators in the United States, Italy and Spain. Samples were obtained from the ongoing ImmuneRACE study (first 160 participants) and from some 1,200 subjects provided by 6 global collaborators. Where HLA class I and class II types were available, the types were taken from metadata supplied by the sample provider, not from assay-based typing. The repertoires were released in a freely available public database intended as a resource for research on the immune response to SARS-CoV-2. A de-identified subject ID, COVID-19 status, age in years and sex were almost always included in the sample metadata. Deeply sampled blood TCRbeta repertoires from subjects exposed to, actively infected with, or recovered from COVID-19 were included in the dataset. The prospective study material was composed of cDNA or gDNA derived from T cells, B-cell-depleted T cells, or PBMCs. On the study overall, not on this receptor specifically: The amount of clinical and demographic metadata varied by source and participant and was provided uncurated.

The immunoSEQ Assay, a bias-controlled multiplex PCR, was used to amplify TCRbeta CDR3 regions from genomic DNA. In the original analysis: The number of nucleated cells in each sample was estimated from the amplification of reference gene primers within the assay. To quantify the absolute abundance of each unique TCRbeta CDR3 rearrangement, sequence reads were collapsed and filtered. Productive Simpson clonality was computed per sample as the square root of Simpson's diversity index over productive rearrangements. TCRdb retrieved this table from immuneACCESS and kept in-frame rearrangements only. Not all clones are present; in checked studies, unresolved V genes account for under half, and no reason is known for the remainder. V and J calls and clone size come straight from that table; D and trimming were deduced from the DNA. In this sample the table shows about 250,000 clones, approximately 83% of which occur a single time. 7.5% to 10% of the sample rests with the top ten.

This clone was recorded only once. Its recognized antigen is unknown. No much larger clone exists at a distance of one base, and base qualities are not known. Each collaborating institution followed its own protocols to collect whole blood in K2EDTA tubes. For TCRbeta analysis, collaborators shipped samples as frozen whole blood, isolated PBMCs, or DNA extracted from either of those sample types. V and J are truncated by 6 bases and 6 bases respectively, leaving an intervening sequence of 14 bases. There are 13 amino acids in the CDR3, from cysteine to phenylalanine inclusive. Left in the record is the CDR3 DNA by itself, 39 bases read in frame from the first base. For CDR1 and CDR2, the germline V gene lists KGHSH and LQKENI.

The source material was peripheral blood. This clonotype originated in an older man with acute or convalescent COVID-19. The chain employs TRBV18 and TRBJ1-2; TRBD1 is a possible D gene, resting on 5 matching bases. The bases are TGTGCCAGCTCCCCGAAAGGGGTCAATGGCTACACCTTC. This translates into CASSPKGVNGYTF.